Below, 2 T cell receptor beta chains from the same sample are listed, as sequenced in a study of blood T cell repertoires in COVID-19. Produced via immunoSEQ multiplex PCR; TCRdb's table is partial and in-frame only. This table holds around 120,000 clones, 60% to 85% found once. Sequenced material: peripheral blood. The receptors originated from a man in his sixties or seventies with acute or convalescent COVID-19.

This clone was seen more than once but under ten times. The J gene is TRBJ1-1, the V gene TRBV6-6; D remains ambiguous. This CDR3 comprises 14 residues. V was shortened by 2 bases and J by 5 bases, with 12 bases between the two germline ends. Germline V gene lookup returns CDR1 MNHNY and CDR2 SVGAGI (reference sequence). The CDR3 DNA sequence: TGTGCCAGCAGTTACGGGTCGTCGGGGACTGAAGCTTTCTTT. Amino acid sequence: CASSYGSSGTEAFF.

This clone was seen just once. V gene TRBV5-1 combines with J gene TRBJ1-1, with no clear D. The CDR3 runs 15 residues. Germline values: CDR1 SGHRS, CDR2 YFSETQ. Trimming took 2 bases from V and 6 from J, leaving 17 bases between them. CDR3 DNA: TGCGCCAGCAGCTTACTATCCGGCGGCGCTTCTGAAGCTTTCTTT. It codes for CASSLLSGGASEAFF.